One sample yielded the 29 T cell receptor beta chains listed below, sequenced in a study of T cell repertoires in cytomegalovirus infection. TCRdb redid the calling of the reads with MiXCR, one entry per CDR3 protein. The data show 680,000 or so distinct CDR3 sequences, roughly 35% seen once. The sequenced sample consisted of PBMCs. Receptors originate from a human donor in good health (CMV status not recorded). Some clones in this sample may be carry-over from other donors' samples.

The chain links TRBV6-1 to TRBJ2-2; D is perhaps TRBD2 (5 bases). This CDR3 region has 13 residues. Trimming removed 7 bases from V and 1 base from J, with 7 bases in between. Germline CDR1 MNHNS, CDR2 SASEGT. The CDR3, as DNA: TGTGCCAGCACCGAGGGGAACACCGGGGAGCTGTTTTTT. It encodes CASTEGNTGELFF.

The chain carries TRBV7-2 and TRBJ1-5; 8 bases align to TRBD1. Germline trimming cut 7 bases from V and 0 bases from J; bases unmatched to any gene: 8. This CDR3 contains 16 residues. Germline CDR1 reads SGHTA; CDR2 reads FQGNSA. CDR3 sequence reads: CASIFPGTGSNQPQHF. The CDR3 DNA reads TGTGCCAGCATCTTCCCCGGGACAGGTAGCAATCAGCCCCAGCATTTT.

The CDR3 sequence is CASSSRVLAHLVEYNEQFF. The CDR3 bases are TGTGCCAGCAGCTCCCGGGTCTTGGCTCACTTGGTGGAATACAATGAGCAGTTCTTC. The V call is TRBV7-2, the J call TRBJ2-1, with D uncertain. Germline lookup yields CDR1 SGHTA and CDR2 FQGNSA. This CDR3 is built from 19 residues. Trimming removed 4 bases at V and 4 bases at J, with 26 bases between.

V is TRBV10-3 and J is TRBJ1-1; TRBD1 agrees at 7 bases. The CDR3 is 15 residues long. V gave up 3 bases and J gave up 3 bases; unmatched junction bases: 7. Germline CDR1 is ENHRY and CDR2 is SYGVKD. The CDR3 protein is CAISDQGGGYTEAFF. The CDR3 nucleotides read TGTGCCATCAGTGACCAGGGGGGAGGATACACTGAAGCTTTCTTT.

This clonotype came up a few times. The chain is built from TRBV6-1 and TRBJ2-1; TRBD1 agrees at 9 bases. The germline V gene has CDR1 MNHNS and CDR2 SASEGT. Losses at the gene ends were 1 base for V and 8 bases for J; bases not matched to a gene: 6. The CDR3 spans 15 residues. The CDR3 sequence is CASSEVDRGGDEQFF. The CDR3 nucleotides read TGTGCCAGCAGTGAAGTGGACAGGGGCGGGGATGAGCAGTTCTTC.

This clonotype appeared a few times. The chain recombines TRBV3-1 with TRBJ2-5; D is uncertain. The CDR3 runs to 12 residues. CDR1 is LGHDT and CDR2 is YNNKEL in the germline V gene (reference sequence). The V end lost 1 base, the J end lost 6 bases, and 6 bases lay between the germline ends. CDR3 region: CASSQVEKTQYF. The DNA for the CDR3 is TGTGCCAGCAGCCAAGTCGAGAAGACCCAGTACTTC.

This chain connects TRBV7-2 to TRBJ2-7, with TRBD1 identical over 8 bases. The trim removed 5 bases at V and 3 bases at J, leaving 12 bases unmatched. Germline V gene lookup returns CDR1 SGHTA and CDR2 FQGNSA. The CDR3 totals 16 residues. The chain's CDR3 is CASSLSPRDRGYEQYF. As DNA, the CDR3 is TGTGCCAGCAGCCTAAGCCCCCGAGACAGGGGCTACGAGCAGTACTTC.

This chain connects TRBV5-4 to TRBJ1-2; maybe TRBD1 (5 bases). The germline V gene encodes CDR1 SGHNT and CDR2 YYREEE (reference sequence). Trimming removed 4 bases from V and 3 bases from J, with 16 bases in between. There are 15 residues in the CDR3. CDR3 region: CASSPTGSGDYGYTF. DNA for the CDR3: TGTGCCAGCAGCCCTACAGGTTCGGGTGACTATGGCTACACCTTC. The full variable domain, with the rest looked up from reference TRBV5-4 and TRBJ1-2, is ETGVTQSPTHLIKTRGQQVTLRCSSQSGHNTVSWYQQALGQGPQFIFQYYREEENGRGNFPPRFSGLQFPNYSSELNVNALELDDSALYLCASSPTGSGDYGYTFGSGTRLTVV.

The V gene is TRBV27, the J gene TRBJ2-7, with D tentatively TRBD2 (5 bases). Germline V gives CDR1 MNHEY, CDR2 SMNVEV (reference sequence). V was pared by 5 bases and J by 8 bases, with 19 bases between. The CDR3 loop spans 14 amino acids. CDR3: CASSPRGFLVQQYF. The CDR3 DNA reads TGTGCCAGCAGTCCCCGGGGTTTCCTTGTCCAGCAGTACTTC.

In DNA, the CDR3 is TGCGCCAGCAGCAGATCCGGAAGAAAACAGGGAGCGGACGAGCAGTACTTC. Protein: CASSRSGRKQGADEQYF. The chain combines TRBV5-1 with TRBJ2-7, with D perhaps matching TRBD1 (6 bases). The germline V and J ends were trimmed by 4 bases and 5 bases, with 25 bases remaining between them. Germline CDR1 SGHRS, CDR2 YFSETQ. This CDR3 is 17 amino acids long.

This chain uses TRBV29-1 with TRBJ2-1; 7 bases line up with TRBD2. The V and J ends lost 6 bases and 2 bases, in that order; junction bases with no gene match: 13. The CDR3 is 16 residues long. The germline gives CDR1 SQVTM, CDR2 ANQGSEA. The CDR3 sequence is CSVEFPFAGAYNEQFF. CDR3 nucleotide sequence: TGCAGCGTAGAATTCCCTTTTGCGGGGGCCTACAATGAGCAGTTCTTC.

This clonotype was detected once. The rearrangement joins TRBV2 to TRBJ1-1, with a weak D call TRBD1 (6 bases). Between the trimmed V and J ends, which lost 7 bases and 7 bases, there was a span of 13 bases. Germline V gene lookup returns CDR1 SNHLY and CDR2 FYNNEI. The CDR3 runs 12 residues. CDR3 sequence reads: CASKVRGGEAFF. The CDR3 coding sequence is TGTGCCAGCAAAGTCAGGGGCGGTGAAGCTTTCTTT.

This clonotype was observed many times. The genes are TRBV7-2 and TRBJ2-2; D may be TRBD1 (6 bases). The length of the CDR3 is 13 residues. Germline CDR1 reads SGHTA; CDR2 reads FQGNSA. Trimming pared 5 bases from V and 8 bases from J, leaving 12 bases between. This CDR3 reads CASSVGALGELFF. As DNA, the CDR3 is TGTGCCAGCAGCGTGGGGGCTCTGGGGGAGCTGTTTTTT.

The V and J genes are TRBV28 and TRBJ2-1; TRBD2 aligns across 14 bases. The CDR3 is 17 residues long. In germline, CDR1 is MDHEN, CDR2 SYDVKM. After removal of 5 bases from V and 1 base from J, the junction contained 4 bases not matched to a gene. The CDR3 DNA reads as TGTGCCAGCAGTCAGACTAGCGGGAGGGCTTCCTACAATGAGCAGTTCTTC. This encodes CASSQTSGRASYNEQFF. Full variable domain (rest looked up from reference TRBV28 and TRBJ2-1): DVKVTQSSRYLVKRTGEKVFLECVQDMDHENMFWYRQDPGLGLRLIYFSYDVKMKEKGDIPEGYSVSREKKERFSLILESASTNQTSMYLCASSQTSGRASYNEQFFGPGTRLTVL.

The chain employs TRBV12-5 and TRBJ2-1; 8 nucleotides match TRBD2. Trimming cost V 6 bases and J 9 bases; bases outside gene matches: 7. In germline, CDR1 is LGHNT, CDR2 FRNRAP. The CDR3 totals 13 residues. The chain's CDR3 is CASGASGSSEQFF. CDR3 DNA sequence: TGTGCTAGTGGCGCCAGCGGGAGTAGTGAGCAGTTCTTC. Drawing the rest from reference TRBV12-5 and TRBJ2-1, the complete variable domain is DARVTQTPRHKVTEMGQEVTMRCQPILGHNTVFWYRQTMMQGLELLAYFRNRAPLDDSGMPKDRFSAEMPDATLATLKIQPSEPRDSAVYFCASGASGSSEQFFGPGTRLTVL.

This clonotype was seen more than once but under ten times. The rearrangement uses TRBV12-3 or TRBV12-4 and TRBJ1-2, with D unclear. This CDR3 spans 14 amino acids. V lost 7 bases and J 4 bases, leaving 16 bases between the germline ends. The CDR3 DNA follows: TGTGCCAGCAACCCGAGTAGGGTGGGCTATGGCTACACCTTC. As protein: CASNPSRVGYGYTF.

The chain uses TRBV10-3 and TRBJ2-1, with TRBD2 matching 10 bases. The CDR3 is 16 residues long. The V segment lost 4 bases and the J segment 6 bases; nucleotides outside the gene matches: 9. The germline gives CDR1 ENHRY, CDR2 SYGVKD. The CDR3 sequence: CAISGGLAGAPNEQFF. The CDR3 region has the DNA TGTGCCATCAGTGGGGGTCTAGCGGGAGCCCCCAATGAGCAGTTCTTC.

This clonotype was seen only a few times. The chain employs TRBV2 and TRBJ1-2; D is uncertain. CDR1 SNHLY and CDR2 FYNNEI come from the germline V gene. The V end was cut by 11 bases, the J end by 8 bases, with 9 bases between. The CDR3 is made up of 9 amino acids. The CDR3 loop is CAPSMGYTF. CDR3 sequence (DNA): TGTGCCCCCTCCATGGGCTACACCTTC. Together with reference TRBV2 and TRBJ1-2, the CDR3 gives the full variable domain: EPEVTQTPSHQVTQMGQEVILRCVPISNHLYFYWYRQILGQKVEFLVSFYNNEISEKSEIFDDQFSVERPDGSNFTLKIRSTKLEDSAMYFCAPSMGYTFGSGTRLTVV.

The V gene is TRBV7-9, the J gene TRBJ1-1; D unresolved. The CDR3 contains 14 residues. V gave up 2 bases and J gave up 4 bases, with 11 bases separating them. Germline V gives CDR1 SEHNR, CDR2 FQNEAQ (reference sequence). CDR3 protein: CASSLPSLGTEAFF. The CDR3 DNA is TGTGCCAGCAGCTTACCCAGTCTAGGCACTGAAGCTTTCTTT.

This clonotype was counted between two and nine times. V usage is TRBV6-1 and J usage is TRBJ1-5; 9 nucleotides line up with TRBD1. V dropped 6 bases and J dropped 0; count of bases not matched to a gene: 3. This CDR3 comprises 15 residues. Germline CDR1 reads MNHNS; CDR2 reads SASEGT. The CDR3 DNA follows: TGTGCCAGCAGATCACAGGGGGCTAGCAATCAGCCCCAGCATTTT. Translating it yields CASRSQGASNQPQHF.

The genes are TRBV6-8 and TRBJ1-6, with TRBD1 identical over 7 bases. V shed 3 bases and J 7 bases; nucleotides not matched to a gene: 15. Germline loops: CDR1 MNHGY, CDR2 SAAAGT. CDR3 length: 18 amino acids. CDR3 DNA: TGTGCCAGCAGTTATAAAGGGGGCATCTCCGGATTGAATTCACCCCTCCACTTT. It specifies CASSYKGGISGLNSPLHF.

This chain connects TRBV20-1 to TRBJ1-2; 9 bases align to TRBD1. The CDR3 is 14 residues long. Germline V gives CDR1 DFQATT, CDR2 SNEGSKA (reference sequence). Unmatched junction bases numbered 6, after V lost 2 bases and J lost 5 bases. The CDR3 DNA reads as TGCAGTGCTAGAAGCCGGGACAGGGCTTATGGCTACACCTTC. Its protein is CSARSRDRAYGYTF.

The chain recombines TRBV5-6 with TRBJ2-2; D is unclear. The V end lost 0 bases, the J end lost 7 bases, and 10 bases lay between the germline ends. The CDR3 is made up of 14 amino acids. The germline V gene has CDR1 SGHDT and CDR2 YYEEEE. CDR3 in amino acids: CASSLELSNGELFF. CDR3 nucleotides: TGTGCCAGCAGCTTGGAACTAAGTAACGGGGAGCTGTTTTTT.

The V gene is TRBV7-9, the J gene TRBJ2-7; D gene ambiguous. Germline V CDR1 and CDR2: SEHNR, FQNEAQ (reference sequence). V dropped 2 bases and J dropped 3 bases, with 11 bases sitting between them. The length of the CDR3 is 14 residues. For the CDR3, the DNA is TGTGCCAGCAGCTTAATGGCCCCCGTCTACGAGCAGTACTTC. This sequence encodes CASSLMAPVYEQYF.

This chain joins TRBV29-1 and TRBJ2-7; 10 bases match TRBD1. The CDR3 length is 13 residues. The germline CDR1 and CDR2 sequences are SQVTM and ANQGSEA. V shed 7 bases, J shed 1 base, and the junction held 4 bases outside the gene matches. CDR3 residues: CSGGTGDSYEQYF. The CDR3 DNA is TGCAGCGGTGGGACAGGGGATTCCTACGAGCAGTACTTC.

This clonotype has more than one count but fewer than ten. The V and J genes are TRBV7-6 and TRBJ1-6; no clear D. The CDR3 contains 17 residues. CDR1 is SGHVS, CDR2 FNYEAQ, per germline. The ends were cut back, 1 base at V and 7 bases at J, with 17 bases in the middle. The CDR3 DNA reads as TGTGCCAGCAGCTTAGAAGCCCCTGGTCAGGTGAATTCACCCCTCCACTTT. Translation gives CASSLEAPGQVNSPLHF.

The sample holds a few counts of this clonotype. The J gene is TRBJ2-6, the V gene TRBV7-3, with a possible D match to TRBD1 (5 bases). The germline CDR1 and CDR2 sequences are SGHTA and FQGTGA. There are 16 residues in the CDR3. V was cut by 1 base and J by 3 bases, with 10 bases left in between. The DNA for the CDR3 is TGTGCCAGCAGCTTAATAGGGGCCGGTGGGGCCAACGTCCTGACTTTC. This codes for CASSLIGAGGANVLTF.

This chain's CDR3 is CSVEERGTEAFF. DNA of the CDR3: TGCAGCGTTGAAGAAAGGGGGACTGAAGCTTTCTTT. J is TRBJ1-1 and V is TRBV29-1; TRBD1 might be the D (6 bases). Germline CDR1 reads SQVTM; CDR2 reads ANQGSEA. V was trimmed by 0 bases and J by 5 bases, leaving 7 bases between them. This CDR3 is built from 12 residues. The whole variable domain, remainder taken from reference TRBV29-1 and TRBJ1-1, is SAVISQKPSRDICQRGTSLTIQCQVDSQVTMMFWYRQQPGQSLTLIATANQGSEATYESGFVIDKFPISRPNLTFSTLTVSNMSPEDSSIYLCSVEERGTEAFFGQGTRLTVV.

This chain joins TRBV13 and TRBJ1-1, with D tentatively TRBD1 (6 bases). Germline CDR1 PRHDT, CDR2 FYEKMQ (reference sequence). The V and J ends lost 5 bases and 2 bases respectively, with 21 bases between them. This CDR3 region has 17 residues. The CDR3 DNA sequence: TGTGCCAGCAGCGGGCCACCCAAGACAGGTCAAAACACTGAAGCTTTCTTT. Its protein is CASSGPPKTGQNTEAFF.